The 22 T cell receptor beta chains in this list originate from one sample, sequenced in a study of shared clonotypes between healthy human individuals. TCRdb's copy holds only in-frame clones and misses some; the assay was immunoSEQ multiplex PCR. The sample gives more than 850,000 clones, about 80% of which show up once; 0.52% is in the top ten. Material for sequencing was memory CD4+ T cells from PBMCs. Subset here: CD45RA-negative fraction. Receptor source: a man between 18 and 35 years old in good health. Some clones in this sample may be carry-over from other donors' samples.

As to this clone: The sample has other DNA sequences that encode this CDR3 too. In nucleotides, the CDR3 is TGTGCCAGCAGTTTAAGCTCCGAAGAGACCCAGTACTTC. Translating it yields CASSLSSEETQYF. This sequence joins TRBV28 and TRBJ2-5; no firm D call. The V end lost 2 bases, the J end lost 3 bases, and 7 bases lay between the germline ends. Germline-derived CDR1 and CDR2 are MDHEN and SYDVKM. This CDR3 has 13 amino acids.

This clone has a count of ten or more. The chain employs TRBV5-4 and TRBJ2-1; tentative D call: TRBD2 (6 bases). From germline, CDR1 is SGHNT and CDR2 YYREEE (reference sequence). The CDR3 extends over 16 amino acids. V shed 4 bases and J shed 6 bases, with 20 bases lying between them. Written as DNA, the CDR3 is TGTGCCAGCAGCCCCACAAACGGAGGGGCCGGCAATGAGCAGTTCTTC. It encodes CASSPTNGGAGNEQFF.

The rearrangement uses TRBV29-1 and TRBJ2-7; TRBD1 matches at 9 bases. The CDR3 is 14 amino acids. Germline trimming cut 4 bases from V and 1 base from J; bases unmatched to any gene: 5. From germline, CDR1 is SQVTM and CDR2 ANQGSEA. This chain's CDR3 is CSVGGTGRSYEQYF. The CDR3 DNA follows: TGCAGCGTTGGAGGGACAGGGAGATCCTACGAGCAGTACTTC.

This rearrangement joins TRBV7-3 to TRBJ1-1; D is undetermined. CDR3 length: 14 residues. CDR1 is SGHTA, CDR2 FQGTGA, per germline. V was pared by 1 base and J by 1 base, with 7 bases between. CDR3 in DNA: TGTGCCAGCAGCTTAAAAGACGGGAACACTGAAGCTTTCTTT. This translates into CASSLKDGNTEAFF.

This clone was seen a handful of times. The chain combines TRBV4-2 with TRBJ2-1, with D possibly matching TRBD1 (5 bases). Germline values: CDR1 LGHNA, CDR2 YNFKEQ. This CDR3 is 14 amino acids long. Trimming took 1 base from V and 5 from J, leaving 9 bases between them. The CDR3 protein is CASSQVTGDNEQFF. The CDR3 region has the DNA TGTGCCAGCAGCCAAGTCACAGGAGACAATGAGCAGTTCTTC.

The chain uses TRBV7-9 and TRBJ1-4; the match to TRBD1 covers 8 bases. The CDR3 has 15 residues. The trim removed 5 bases at V and 5 bases at J, leaving 7 bases unmatched. Germline CDR1 SEHNR, CDR2 FQNEAQ (reference sequence). The CDR3 region has the DNA TGTGCCAGCAGCCTCGGGGACAGGAGAAATGAAAAACTGTTTTTT. It translates to CASSLGDRRNEKLFF.

The chain has TRBV5-1 and TRBJ1-5, with 9 bases aligning to TRBD1. The ends lost 2 bases at V and 7 bases at J; junction bases unmatched: 1. The CDR3 is 13 amino acids. Germline CDR1 SGHRS, CDR2 YFSETQ. In DNA, the CDR3 is TGCGCCAGCAGCTTTACAGGGGGCCAGCCCCAGCATTTT. Protein sequence: CASSFTGGQPQHF.

The chain joins TRBV11-2 to TRBJ2-3; 8 bases are a match to TRBD1. CDR1 is SGHAT and CDR2 is FQNNGV in the germline V gene. The V segment lost 4 bases and the J segment 8 bases; nucleotides outside the gene matches: 8. The CDR3 spans 14 residues. CDR3 region: CASSSTRGRGTQYF. The CDR3 coding sequence is TGTGCCAGCAGCTCGACCAGGGGGCGCGGTACGCAGTATTTT.

The gene calls are TRBV10-3 and TRBJ2-7; 7 bases are shared with TRBD1. This CDR3 comprises 17 residues. Germline assignment: CDR1 ENHRY and CDR2 SYGVKD. The V gene end was trimmed by 2 bases and the J gene end by 3 bases; junction bases not matched to a gene: 13. The CDR3, as DNA: TGTGCCATCAGTGAGGGTCTGACAGGGCAGGGATACTACGAGCAGTACTTC. Its translation is CAISEGLTGQGYYEQYF.

This clone was counted a single time. This chain connects TRBV15 to TRBJ2-7; a possible D gene is TRBD2 (5 bases). Germline V CDR1 and CDR2: LNHNV, YYDKDF (reference sequence). The germline V and J ends were trimmed by 3 bases and 0 bases, with 15 bases remaining between them. This CDR3 region has 16 residues. The DNA of the CDR3 is TGTGCCACCAGCAGGCCCGGTGCGGGTAGCTCCTACGAGCAGTACTTC. It is translated as CATSRPGAGSSYEQYF.

The chain links TRBV4-3 to TRBJ2-7, with D unresolved. The germline V gene has CDR1 LGHNA and CDR2 YSLEER. V dropped 4 bases and J dropped 0 bases, with 13 bases sitting between them. The CDR3 contains 15 residues. CDR3 in DNA: TGCGCCAGCAGCCCCGCGGCAGCATACTCCTACGAGCAGTACTTC. Translating gives CASSPAAAYSYEQYF.

V and J are TRBV7-3 and TRBJ2-5; D possibly corresponds to TRBD1 (6 bases). The CDR3 totals 13 residues. V lost 5 bases to trimming and J lost 3 bases, with 10 bases between them. Germline values: CDR1 SGHTA, CDR2 FQGTGA. In DNA, the CDR3 is TGTGCCAGCAGCAGGGGACAAAAAGAGACCCAGTACTTC. Amino acids: CASSRGQKETQYF.

The CDR3 reads CASSLEAGGLGSNTIYF. The CDR3 coding sequence is TGTGCCAGCAGTTTAGAGGCTGGAGGTCTGGGATCGAACACCATATATTTT. This rearrangement joins TRBV28 to TRBJ1-3, with D uncertain. The V end lost 2 bases, the J end lost 7 bases, and 21 bases lay between the germline ends. The CDR3 length is 17 residues. Germline loops: CDR1 MDHEN, CDR2 SYDVKM.

This clone appeared a single time. The chain has TRBV7-8 and TRBJ2-6; D not certain. CDR3 length: 15 residues. Germline CDR1 and CDR2: SGHVS and FQNEAQ. V was cut by 0 bases and J by 4 bases, with 7 bases left in between. The CDR3 sequence is CASSLALPGANVLTF. Written as DNA, the CDR3 is TGTGCCAGCAGCTTAGCCCTTCCCGGGGCCAACGTCCTGACTTTC.

A single count supports this clone. The chain links TRBV9 to TRBJ1-2, with no clear D. There are 13 residues in the CDR3. Per the germline V gene, CDR1 is SGDLS and CDR2 is YYNGEE. V lost 6 bases to trimming and J lost 4 bases, with 13 bases between them. The chain's CDR3 is CASTSGRFYGYTF. CDR3 nucleotide sequence: TGTGCCAGCACCTCAGGCCGGTTCTATGGCTACACCTTC. The variable domain in full, with the rest retrieved from reference TRBV9 and TRBJ1-2, is DSGVTQTPKHLITATGQRVTLRCSPRSGDLSVYWYQQSLDQGLQFLIQYYNGEERAKGNILERFSAQQFPDLHSELNLSSLELGDSALYFCASTSGRFYGYTFGSGTRLTVV.

For the CDR3, the DNA is TGTGCCAGCAGTGAGTCTCGAGGACTAGCGGGGAATGAGCAGTTCTTC. Translating gives CASSESRGLAGNEQFF. This rearrangement joins TRBV2 to TRBJ2-1, with 12 bases identical to TRBD2. The CDR3 loop spans 16 amino acids. V lost 3 bases, J lost 7 bases, and 7 bases stayed unmatched. Germline V CDR1 and CDR2: SNHLY, FYNNEI.

This chain joins TRBV28 and TRBJ1-6; D unclear. Trimming removed 7 bases at V and 6 bases at J, with 16 bases between. Germline V gives CDR1 MDHEN, CDR2 SYDVKM. The CDR3 contains 15 residues. Here the CDR3 DNA reads TGTGCCAGCAAGTCGCAGGAATTAGTTAATTCACCCCTCCACTTT. Translated: CASKSQELVNSPLHF. Full variable domain (outside the CDR3, taken from reference TRBV28 and TRBJ1-6): DVKVTQSSRYLVKRTGEKVFLECVQDMDHENMFWYRQDPGLGLRLIYFSYDVKMKEKGDIPEGYSVSREKKERFSLILESASTNQTSMYLCASKSQELVNSPLHFGNGTRLTVT.

CDR3 nucleotide sequence: TGTGCCAGCAGCTTAGTCCCGAGGGGTGGAAACACCATATATTTT. Encoded protein: CASSLVPRGGNTIYF. J is TRBJ1-3 and V is TRBV7-2, with D perhaps TRBD1 (5 bases). The V end lost 1 base, the J end lost 3 bases, and 10 bases lay between the germline ends. CDR1 is SGHTA and CDR2 is FQGNSA in the germline V gene. This CDR3 is built from 15 residues.

This clone was counted only a few times. V is TRBV28 and J is TRBJ2-1; TRBD2 agrees at 7 bases. The CDR3 length is 16 residues. Germline lookup yields CDR1 MDHEN and CDR2 SYDVKM. Unmatched junction bases numbered 11, after V lost 4 bases and J lost 5 bases. CDR3 loop: CASSYGGRPMDNEQFF. The DNA for the CDR3 is TGTGCCAGCAGTTATGGCGGGAGACCGATGGACAATGAGCAGTTCTTC.

The rearrangement uses TRBV27 and TRBJ1-1, with D tentatively TRBD1 (5 bases). Germline V gene sequence: CDR1 MNHEY, CDR2 SMNVEV (reference sequence). The CDR3 contains 17 residues. Trimming pared 5 bases from V and 0 bases from J, leaving 19 bases between. The CDR3 loop reads CASSPGPNKRMNTEAFF. The DNA of the CDR3 is TGTGCCAGCAGTCCGGGACCAAACAAGAGGATGAACACTGAAGCTTTCTTT.

This sequence joins TRBV19 and TRBJ2-3; 10 bases are a match to TRBD1. The length of the CDR3 is 15 residues. Germline V gene sequence: CDR1 LNHDA, CDR2 SQIVND (reference sequence). With V trimmed by 7 bases and J by 6 bases, 10 bases remained unmatched. CDR3 sequence (DNA): TGTGCCAGTACTAGACAGGGGGCATATGGTGATACGCAGTATTTT. Its protein is CASTRQGAYGDTQYF. Full variable domain (outside the CDR3, taken from reference TRBV19 and TRBJ2-3): DGGITQSPKYLFRKEGQNVTLSCEQNLNHDAMYWYRQDPGQGLRLIYYSQIVNDFQKGDIAEGYSVSREKKESFPLTVTSAQKNPTAFYLCASTRQGAYGDTQYFGPGTRLTVL.

This chain links TRBV5-5 with TRBJ1-2; possibly TRBD1 for D (5 bases). Trimming took off 2 bases at V and 2 bases at J, with 13 bases between the two ends. This CDR3 has 15 residues. Germline V gene sequence: CDR1 SGHKS, CDR2 YYEKEE (reference sequence). The CDR3: CASSFLPGPNYGYTF. In DNA, the CDR3 is TGTGCCAGCAGCTTTCTACCAGGGCCGAACTATGGCTACACCTTC.